The 4 T cell receptor beta chains below were found in one sample sequenced in a study of T cell clonality in common variable immunodeficiency. Study outcomes and limitations: Reportedly, TCR beta sequences from common variable immunodeficiency showed fewer deletions and N-nucleotide insertions.

Their antigens are not known. Repertoires were generated with immunoSEQ multiplex PCR, while TCRdb's copy carries only in-frame clones and drops some. The profile covers approximately 20,000 clones, none occurring a single time. The material sequenced was peripheral blood mononuclear cells. These receptors were obtained from a human donor with common variable immunodeficiency.

Remarks on this clone: The read terminates 3 residues ahead of where the CDR3 ends, so the germline J gene completes it. This chain joins TRBV20-1 and TRBJ1-1; D is perhaps TRBD1 (6 bases). The CDR3 runs to 15 residues. Germline CDR1 reads DFQATT; CDR2 reads SNEGSKA (reference sequence). V lost 2 bases to trimming and J lost 4 bases, with 17 bases between them. CDR3 DNA (partial): TGCAGTGCTAGACCCCCCGACAGGTCGGCCACTGAA. This translates into CSARPPDRSATE. The full CDR3 reads CSARPPDRSATEAFF.

This clone was picked up many times. The read ends 3 residues shy of where the CDR3 ends; the end is completed using the germline J gene. The V call is TRBV11-3, the J call TRBJ2-1; D ambiguous. CDR3 size: 13 residues. Trimming left V 4 bases short and J 2 bases short, with 6 bases between. CDR1 is SGHNT, CDR2 YENEEA, per germline. This CDR3 reads CASSSTTYNEQFF. The covered CDR3 bases are TGTGCCAGCAGCTCCACTACCTACAATGAG.

This clone appeared many times. Sequencing ends 3 residues short of the CDR3 end; the germline J gene provides the rest. This chain joins TRBV30 and TRBJ1-1; D is possibly TRBD1 (5 bases). In germline, CDR1 is GTSNPN, CDR2 SVGIG (reference sequence). The CDR3 is made up of 13 amino acids. With 3 bases removed from V and 0 bases from J, the gap between germline ends came to 8 bases. CDR3 amino acids: CAWSGHLNTEAFF. Incomplete CDR3 DNA: TGTGCCTGGAGCGGACACCTGAACACTGAA.

This clone was seen many times. The CDR3 loop is CASSLPGTSALNEQFF. The sequenced part of the CDR3 DNA is TGTGCCAGCTCACTCCCCGGGACTAGCGCTTTGAATGAG. The rearrangement links TRBV18 to TRBJ2-1; TRBD2 matches 10 bases. The read terminates 3 residues before the CDR3 end, so the remaining end is supplied by the germline J gene. V lost 4 bases, J lost 7 bases, and 10 bases stayed unmatched. Per germline, CDR1 KGHSH and CDR2 LQKENI. The CDR3 spans 16 residues.